The 8 T cell receptor beta chains below all came from one sample that was sequenced in a study of T cell responses to AZD1222 COVID-19 vaccine. TCRdb's table, derived via immunoSEQ multiplex PCR, lists solely in-frame clones and lacks some. Altogether about 120,000 clones are present, about 92% being singletons, with the ten largest covering over 0.95%. Sequencing was performed on peripheral blood, taken on day 0 of AZD1222 vaccination. The receptors shown here come from an adult in good health.

The chain recombines TRBV9 with TRBJ1-2; TRBD1 agrees at 10 bases. After removal of 4 bases from V and 14 bases from J, the junction contained 8 bases not matched to a gene. CDR3 size: 12 residues. In germline, CDR1 is SGDLS, CDR2 YYNGEE. CDR3 nucleotides: TGTGCCAGCAGCACCCGACAGGGGGCTAGAACCTTC. As protein: CASSTRQGARTF.

The rearrangement joins TRBV6-1 to TRBJ2-7; TRBD2 matches at 7 bases. The CDR3 runs to 16 residues. Trimming removed 4 bases from V and 3 bases from J; junction bases left unmatched: 12. The germline CDR1 and CDR2 sequences are MNHNS and SASEGT. This chain's CDR3 is CASSVWDGEGYYEQYF. DNA for the CDR3: TGTGCCAGCAGTGTGTGGGACGGGGAGGGTTACTACGAGCAGTACTTC.

The genes are TRBV9 and TRBJ1-2; 11 bases fit TRBD1. Germline V gives CDR1 SGDLS, CDR2 YYNGEE. This CDR3 comprises 14 residues. V gave up 0 bases and J gave up 8 bases; unmatched junction bases: 3. The DNA of the CDR3 is TGTGCCAGCAGCGTAGGTAGGACAGGGGGCGGCTACACCTTC. Protein product: CASSVGRTGGGYTF.

The V gene is TRBV2, the J gene TRBJ2-2; D is undetermined. The ends were cut back, 6 bases at V and 7 bases at J, with 12 bases in the middle. The germline V gene has CDR1 SNHLY and CDR2 FYNNEI. The CDR3 covers 13 residues. The CDR3 DNA reads TGTGCCAGCAGAGACCCCAGAGGCGGGGAGCTGTTTTTT. Its protein is CASRDPRGGELFF.

J is TRBJ2-7 and V is TRBV7-6, with D possibly TRBD1 on 5 matching bases. CDR1 is SGHVS and CDR2 is FNYEAQ in the germline V gene. V lost 3 bases, J lost 5 bases, and 17 bases lay in between. This CDR3 has 15 amino acids. The CDR3 is CASSFPTGLTHEQYF. CDR3 coding DNA: TGTGCCAGCAGCTTCCCCACAGGATTGACGCACGAGCAGTACTTC.

This chain links TRBV9 with TRBJ1-5; D is uncertain. Germline values: CDR1 SGDLS, CDR2 YYNGEE. With 0 bases removed from V and 3 bases from J, the gap between germline ends came to 7 bases. This CDR3 spans 14 amino acids. This chain's CDR3 is CASSVGPFNQPQHF. CDR3 in DNA: TGTGCCAGCAGCGTAGGGCCGTTCAATCAGCCCCAGCATTTT.

The V and J genes are TRBV30 and TRBJ1-6; D unclear. CDR1 is GTSNPN, CDR2 SVGIG, per germline (reference sequence). CDR3 length: 16 residues. Trimming pared 0 bases from V and 7 bases from J, leaving 16 bases between. CDR3 DNA sequence: TGTGCCTGGAGTGTACAGTCAGGTCTCCAAAATTCACCCCTCCACTTT. This sequence encodes CAWSVQSGLQNSPLHF.

This clone was seen a single time. The rearrangement links TRBV13 to TRBJ2-3, with 11 bases fitting TRBD2. Germline lookup yields CDR1 PRHDT and CDR2 FYEKMQ (reference sequence). The CDR3 covers 15 residues. The ends lost 3 bases at V and 3 bases at J; junction bases unmatched: 2. CDR3 residues: CASSFRLAGTDTQYF. The CDR3 region has the DNA TGTGCCAGCAGCTTTCGACTAGCGGGAACAGATACGCAGTATTTT.